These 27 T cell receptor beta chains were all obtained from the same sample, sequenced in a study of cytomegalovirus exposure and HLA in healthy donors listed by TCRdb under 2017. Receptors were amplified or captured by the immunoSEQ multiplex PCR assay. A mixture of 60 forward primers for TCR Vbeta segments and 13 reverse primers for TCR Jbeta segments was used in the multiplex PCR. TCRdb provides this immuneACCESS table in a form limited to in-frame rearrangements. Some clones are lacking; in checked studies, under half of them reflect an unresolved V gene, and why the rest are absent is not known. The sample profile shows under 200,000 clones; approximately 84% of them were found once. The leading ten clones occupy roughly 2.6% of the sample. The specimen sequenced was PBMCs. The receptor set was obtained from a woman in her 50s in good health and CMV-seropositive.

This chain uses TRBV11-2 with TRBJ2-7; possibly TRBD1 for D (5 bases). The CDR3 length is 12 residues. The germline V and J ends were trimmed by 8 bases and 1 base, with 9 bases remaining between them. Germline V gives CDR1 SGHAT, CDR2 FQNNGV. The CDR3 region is CASSRQSYEQYF. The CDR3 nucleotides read TGTGCCAGCTCAAGACAGTCCTACGAGCAGTACTTC.

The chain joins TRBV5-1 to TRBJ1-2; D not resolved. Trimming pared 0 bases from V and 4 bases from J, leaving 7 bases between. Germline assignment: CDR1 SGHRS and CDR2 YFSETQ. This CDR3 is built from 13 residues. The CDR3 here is CASSLGQVYGYTF. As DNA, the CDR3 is TGCGCCAGCAGCTTGGGCCAGGTCTATGGCTACACCTTC.

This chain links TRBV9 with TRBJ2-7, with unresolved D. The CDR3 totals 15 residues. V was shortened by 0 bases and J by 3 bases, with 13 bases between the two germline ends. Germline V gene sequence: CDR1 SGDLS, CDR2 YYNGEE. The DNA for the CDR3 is TGTGCCAGCAGCGTAGATCCACTCCCTGACTACGAGCAGTACTTC. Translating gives CASSVDPLPDYEQYF.

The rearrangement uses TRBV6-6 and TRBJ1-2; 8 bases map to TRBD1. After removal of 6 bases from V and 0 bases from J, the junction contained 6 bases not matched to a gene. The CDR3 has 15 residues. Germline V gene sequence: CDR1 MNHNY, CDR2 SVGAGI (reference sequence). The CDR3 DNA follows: TGTGCCAGCAGCTCAGACAGGGGACCTAACTATGGCTACACCTTC. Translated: CASSSDRGPNYGYTF.

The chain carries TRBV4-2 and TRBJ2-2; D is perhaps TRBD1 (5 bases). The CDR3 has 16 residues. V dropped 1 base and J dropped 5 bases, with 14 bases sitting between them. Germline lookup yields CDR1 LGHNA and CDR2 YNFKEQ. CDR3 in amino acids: CASSQGYRIGTGELFF. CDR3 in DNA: TGTGCCAGCAGCCAAGGTTACAGGATCGGAACCGGGGAGCTGTTTTTT.

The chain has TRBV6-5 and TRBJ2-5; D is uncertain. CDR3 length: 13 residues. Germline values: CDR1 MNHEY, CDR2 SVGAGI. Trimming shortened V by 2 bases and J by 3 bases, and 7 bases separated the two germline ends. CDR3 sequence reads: CASSYEEKETQYF. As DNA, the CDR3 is TGTGCCAGCAGTTACGAGGAAAAAGAGACCCAGTACTTC.

CDR3 DNA: TGTGCCTGGAATGGGGGGGACACTGAAGCTTTCTTT. Amino acid sequence: CAWNGGDTEAFF. The chain recombines TRBV30 with TRBJ1-1, with D perhaps matching TRBD1 (5 bases). CDR1 GTSNPN and CDR2 SVGIG come from the germline V gene (reference sequence). V gave up 4 bases and J gave up 3 bases, with 9 bases separating them. This CDR3 comprises 12 residues.

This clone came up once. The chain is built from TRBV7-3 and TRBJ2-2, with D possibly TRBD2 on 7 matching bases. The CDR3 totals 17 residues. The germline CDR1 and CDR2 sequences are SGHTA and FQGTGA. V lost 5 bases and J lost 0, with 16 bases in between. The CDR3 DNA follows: TGTGCCAGCAGCAAGAGGGGGGGACTTCCGAACACCGGGGAGCTGTTTTTT. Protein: CASSKRGGLPNTGELFF.

The CDR3 spells CASSIGASVNEQFF. CDR3 nucleotides: TGTGCCAGTAGTATCGGGGCTAGCGTCAATGAGCAGTTCTTC. This chain uses TRBV19 with TRBJ2-1; a possible D gene is TRBD2 (6 bases). The CDR3 is 14 residues long. Germline CDR1 is LNHDA and CDR2 is SQIVND (reference sequence). Deletions cut 3 bases from V and 6 bases from J, with 12 bases between.

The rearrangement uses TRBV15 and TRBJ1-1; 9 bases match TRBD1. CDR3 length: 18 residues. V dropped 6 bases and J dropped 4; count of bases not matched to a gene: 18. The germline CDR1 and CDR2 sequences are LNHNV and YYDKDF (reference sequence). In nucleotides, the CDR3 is TGTGCCACCAGTGGGGATGCCCGGGACAGGGCGGGAGTCACTGAAGCTTTCTTT. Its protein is CATSGDARDRAGVTEAFF.

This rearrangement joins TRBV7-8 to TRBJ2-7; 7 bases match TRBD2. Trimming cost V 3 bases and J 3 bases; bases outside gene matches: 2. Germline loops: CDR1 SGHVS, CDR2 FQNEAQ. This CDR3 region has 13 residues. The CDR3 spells CASSFGGSYEQYF. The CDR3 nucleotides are TGTGCCAGCAGCTTCGGGGGGAGCTACGAGCAGTACTTC.

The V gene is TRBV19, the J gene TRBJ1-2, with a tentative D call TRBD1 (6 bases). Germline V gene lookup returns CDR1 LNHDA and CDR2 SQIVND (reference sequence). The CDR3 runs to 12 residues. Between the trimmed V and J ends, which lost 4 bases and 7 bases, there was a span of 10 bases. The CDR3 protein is CASSNRDRGYTF. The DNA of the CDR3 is TGTGCCAGTAGTAACAGGGATCGTGGCTACACCTTC.

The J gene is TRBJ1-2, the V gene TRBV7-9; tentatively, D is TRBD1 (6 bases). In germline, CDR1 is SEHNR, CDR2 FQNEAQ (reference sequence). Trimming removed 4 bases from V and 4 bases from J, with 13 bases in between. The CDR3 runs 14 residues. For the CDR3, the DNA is TGTGCCAGCAGCTCTACAGGGATCCCCTATGGCTACACCTTC. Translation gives CASSSTGIPYGYTF.

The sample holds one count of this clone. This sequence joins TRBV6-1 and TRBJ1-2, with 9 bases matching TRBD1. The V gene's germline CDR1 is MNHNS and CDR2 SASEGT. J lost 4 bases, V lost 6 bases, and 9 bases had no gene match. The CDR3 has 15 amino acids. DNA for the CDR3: TGTGCCAGCAGCGCGGACAGGGGAGGGAGCTATGGCTACACCTTC. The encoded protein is CASSADRGGSYGYTF.

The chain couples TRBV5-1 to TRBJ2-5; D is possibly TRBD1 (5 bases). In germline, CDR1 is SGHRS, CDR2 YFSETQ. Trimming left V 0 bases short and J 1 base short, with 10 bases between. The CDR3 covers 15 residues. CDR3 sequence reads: CASSLDGAIQETQYF. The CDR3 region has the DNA TGCGCCAGCAGCTTGGATGGGGCGATCCAAGAGACCCAGTACTTC.

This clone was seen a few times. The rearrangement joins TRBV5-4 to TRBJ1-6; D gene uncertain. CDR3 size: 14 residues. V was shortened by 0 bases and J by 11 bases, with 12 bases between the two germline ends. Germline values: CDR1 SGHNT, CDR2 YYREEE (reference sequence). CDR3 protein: CASSLGDSSPPLHF. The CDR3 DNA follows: TGTGCCAGCAGCTTGGGCGACTCATCCCCACCCCTCCACTTT.

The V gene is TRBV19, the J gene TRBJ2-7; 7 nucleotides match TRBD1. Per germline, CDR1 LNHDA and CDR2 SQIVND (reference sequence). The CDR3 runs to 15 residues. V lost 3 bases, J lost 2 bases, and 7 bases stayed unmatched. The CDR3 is CASSILQGDTYEQYF. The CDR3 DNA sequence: TGTGCCAGTAGTATCCTCCAGGGGGACACCTACGAGCAGTACTTC.

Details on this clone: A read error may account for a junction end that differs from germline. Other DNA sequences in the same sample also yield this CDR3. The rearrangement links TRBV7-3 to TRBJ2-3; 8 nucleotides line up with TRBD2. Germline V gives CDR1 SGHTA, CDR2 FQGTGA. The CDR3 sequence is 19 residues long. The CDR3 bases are TGTGCCAGCAGCTGGGGACTGGCGGGGGGACTTCCTAGCACAAATACGCAGTATTTT. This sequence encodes CASSWGLAGGLPSTNTQYF.

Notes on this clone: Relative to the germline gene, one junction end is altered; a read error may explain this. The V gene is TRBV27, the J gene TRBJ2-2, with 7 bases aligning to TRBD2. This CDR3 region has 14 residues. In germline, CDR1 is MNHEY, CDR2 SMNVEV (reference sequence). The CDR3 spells CASSPGQESGELFF. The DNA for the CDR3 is TGTGCCAGCAGCCCGGGGCAAGAGAGCGGGGAACTGTTTTTT.

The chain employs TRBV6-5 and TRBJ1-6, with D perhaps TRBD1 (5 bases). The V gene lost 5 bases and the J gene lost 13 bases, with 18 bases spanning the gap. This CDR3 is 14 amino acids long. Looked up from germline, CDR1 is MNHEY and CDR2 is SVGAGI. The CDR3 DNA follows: TGTGCCAGCAGTGAGAAGGGGCCTCTTTGGCCCCTCCACTTT. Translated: CASSEKGPLWPLHF.

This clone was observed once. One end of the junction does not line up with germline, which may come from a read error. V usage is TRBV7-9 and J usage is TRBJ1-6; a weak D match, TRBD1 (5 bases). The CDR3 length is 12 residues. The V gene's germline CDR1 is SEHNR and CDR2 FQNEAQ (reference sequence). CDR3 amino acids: CSSSLSQGPLHF. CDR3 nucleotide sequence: TGTTCCAGCAGCTTATCCCAGGGCCCCCTCCACTTT.

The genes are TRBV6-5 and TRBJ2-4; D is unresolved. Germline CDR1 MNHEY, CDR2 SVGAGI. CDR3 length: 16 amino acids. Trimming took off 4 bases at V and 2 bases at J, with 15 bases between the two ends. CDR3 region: CASSFTRSGSKNIQYF. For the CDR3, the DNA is TGTGCCAGCAGTTTTACACGGTCCGGGTCCAAAAACATTCAGTACTTC.

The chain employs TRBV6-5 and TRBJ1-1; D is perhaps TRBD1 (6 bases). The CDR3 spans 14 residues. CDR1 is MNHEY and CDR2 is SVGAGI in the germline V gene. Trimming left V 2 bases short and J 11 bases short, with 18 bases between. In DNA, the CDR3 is TGTGCCAGCAGTTACCGCAGGGGTGGTTTGGTGGCTTTCTTT. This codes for CASSYRRGGLVAFF.

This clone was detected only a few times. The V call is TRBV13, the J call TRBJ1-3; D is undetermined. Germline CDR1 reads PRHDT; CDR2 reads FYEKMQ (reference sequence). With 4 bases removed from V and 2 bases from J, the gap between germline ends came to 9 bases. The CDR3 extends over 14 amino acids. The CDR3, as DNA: TGTGCCAGCAGCTCGCAGGTAACTGGAAACACCATATATTTT. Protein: CASSSQVTGNTIYF.

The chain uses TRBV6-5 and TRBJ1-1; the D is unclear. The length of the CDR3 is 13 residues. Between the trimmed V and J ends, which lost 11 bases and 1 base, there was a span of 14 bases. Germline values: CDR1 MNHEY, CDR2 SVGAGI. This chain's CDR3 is CACRRGWNTEAFF. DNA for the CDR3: TGTGCCTGTCGTAGAGGGTGGAACACTGAAGCTTTCTTT.

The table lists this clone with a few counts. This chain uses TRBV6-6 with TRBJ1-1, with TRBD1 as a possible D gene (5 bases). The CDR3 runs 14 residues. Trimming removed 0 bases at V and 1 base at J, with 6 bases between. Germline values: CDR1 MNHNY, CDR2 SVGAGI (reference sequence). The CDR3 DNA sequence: TGTGCCAGCAGTTACTCCACAGGGAACACTGAAGCTTTCTTT. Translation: CASSYSTGNTEAFF.

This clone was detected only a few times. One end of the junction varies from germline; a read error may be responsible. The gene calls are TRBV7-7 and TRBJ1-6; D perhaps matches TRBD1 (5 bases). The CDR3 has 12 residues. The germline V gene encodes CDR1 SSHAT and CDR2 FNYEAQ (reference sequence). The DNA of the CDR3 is TGTGCTAGCAGCTTGACAGTTTCACCCCTCCACTTT. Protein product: CASSLTVSPLHF.